The 5 T cell receptor beta chains below were found in one sample sequenced in a study of shared clonotypes between healthy human individuals. Clones were sequenced by immunoSEQ multiplex PCR, and TCRdb holds only the in-frame ones, with some missing. The top ten clones hold roughly 1.4% of a sample with about a million clones, roughly 80% of them seen once. Material for sequencing was memory CD4+ T cells sorted from blood. This sample's subset: CD45RA-negative fraction. The receptors derive from a man younger than 35 in good health.

The gene calls are TRBV11-2 and TRBJ2-1; perhaps TRBD2 as D (6 bases). This CDR3 is built from 15 residues. V gave up 1 base and J gave up 9 bases, with 16 bases separating them. The V gene's germline CDR1 is SGHAT and CDR2 FQNNGV. Written as DNA, the CDR3 is TGTGCCAGCAGCTTAGGGCGGGGTCCACTTGGTGAGCAGTTCTTC. It specifies CASSLGRGPLGEQFF.

The chain has TRBV4-1 and TRBJ1-2; D remains ambiguous. Per germline, CDR1 MGHRA and CDR2 YSYEKL. Trimming shortened V by 4 bases and J by 4 bases, and 10 bases separated the two germline ends. The length of the CDR3 is 13 residues. For the CDR3, the DNA is TGCGCCAGCAGCCTTGCAGGCGCCTATGGCTACACCTTC. It encodes CASSLAGAYGYTF.

The gene calls are TRBV7-9 and TRBJ2-7, with 7 bases aligning to TRBD1. CDR1 SEHNR and CDR2 FQNEAQ come from the germline V gene (reference sequence). V was pared by 3 bases and J by 4 bases, with 6 bases of the junction left unmatched. There are 14 residues in the CDR3. CDR3 sequence reads: CASSFEGARYEQYF. DNA for the CDR3: TGTGCCAGCAGCTTTGAGGGGGCGAGATACGAGCAGTACTTC.

This chain connects TRBV29-1 to TRBJ2-5, with D possibly matching TRBD2 (5 bases). The J call may be incorrect, as the DNA end agrees better with TRBJ2-7. The CDR3 has 13 amino acids. Germline loops: CDR1 SQVTM, CDR2 ANQGSEA. CDR3 sequence (DNA): TGCAGCGTGATGGCTAGCCCTACCTACGAGCAGTACTTC. Translating gives CSVMASPTYEQYF.

The chain couples TRBV12-5 to TRBJ1-5, with D possibly being TRBD1 (6 bases). The CDR3 spans 16 residues. In germline, CDR1 is LGHNT, CDR2 FRNRAP. V was shortened by 4 bases and J by 9 bases, with 22 bases between the two germline ends. The CDR3 DNA follows: TGTGCTAGTGGTTCAGGCAGGGGCTTAGGAGTCCGGCCCCAGCATTTT. Translated, it gives CASGSGRGLGVRPQHF.